This T cell receptor (beta chain) is from a study of CD8 T cells in Susac syndrome. Regarding the study as a whole: As the study acknowledged, the number of individuals in its TCR sequencing and HLA analysis was relatively small.

The CDR3 totals 13 residues. The germline V gene encodes CDR1 LNHDA and CDR2 SQIVND (reference sequence). V shed 4 bases and J shed 4 bases, with 10 bases lying between them. Details on this clonotype: What it binds is not known.

Sequencing of TCR beta was performed on blood CD8+ T cells and on blood CD4+ T cells. Reverse transcription used roughly 0.45 to 1 ug RNA and random hexamers. The TCR beta CDR3 was amplified by immunoSEQ multiplex PCR across 54 Vbeta, 13 Jbeta. One entry per CDR3 protein results from TCRdb running MiXCR on the immunoSEQ multiplex PCR reads. The profile shows roughly 50,000 distinct CDR3 sequences, approximately 92% of them singletons. The sample comprised CD8+ T cells from PBMCs. The chain employs TRBV19 and TRBJ1-1, with D unresolved. The clonotype was recovered from a human donor in good health. CDR3 in amino acids: CASSTLRSTEAFF. In nucleotides, the CDR3 is TGTGCCAGTAGTACCCTTAGGAGCACTGAAGCTTTCTTT.